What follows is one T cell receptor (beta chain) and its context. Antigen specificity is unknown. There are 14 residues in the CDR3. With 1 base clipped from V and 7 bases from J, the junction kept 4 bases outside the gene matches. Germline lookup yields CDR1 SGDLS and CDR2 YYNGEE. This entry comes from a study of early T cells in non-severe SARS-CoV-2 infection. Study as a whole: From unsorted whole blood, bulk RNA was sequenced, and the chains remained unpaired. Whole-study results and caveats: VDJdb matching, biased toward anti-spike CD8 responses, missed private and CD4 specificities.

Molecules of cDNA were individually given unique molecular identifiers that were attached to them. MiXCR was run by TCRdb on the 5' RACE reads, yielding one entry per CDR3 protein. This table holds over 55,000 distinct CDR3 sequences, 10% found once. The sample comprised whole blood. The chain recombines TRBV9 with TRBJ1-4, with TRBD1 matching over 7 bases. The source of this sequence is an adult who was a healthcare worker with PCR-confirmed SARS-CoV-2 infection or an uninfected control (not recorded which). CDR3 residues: CASSVKGATEKLFF. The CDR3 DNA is TGTGCCAGCAGCGTAAAGGGGGCTACTGAAAAACTGTTTTTT.